This T cell receptor beta chain was sequenced during a study of PD-L1 blockade in urothelial cancer. Time point: pretreatment peripheral blood. Sequencing was performed with immunoSEQ multiplex PCR; in TCRdb, only in-frame clones are kept and a portion is missing. The table has roughly 16,000 clones, about 89% seen once; the top ten hold 12%. Germline-derived CDR1 and CDR2 are LNHDA and SQIVND (reference sequence). V lost 3 bases to trimming and J lost 0 bases, with 12 bases between them. The CDR3 is 16 residues long. The rearrangement joins TRBV19 to TRBJ1-3; D not resolved. Sample: PBMCs, taken around atezolizumab (anti-PD-L1) treatment. The receptor comes from a man in his sixties or seventies with urothelial cancer. Here the CDR3 reads CASSIREVLSGNTIYF. Here the CDR3 DNA reads TGTGCCAGTAGTATCCGCGAGGTACTCTCTGGAAACACCATATATTTT.